The 19 T cell receptor beta chains below come from one sample, sequenced in a study of T-cell memory formation after mild COVID-19. TCRdb re-analysed the 5' RACE reads in MiXCR, keeping a single row per CDR3 protein. The data contain 360,000 or so distinct CDR3 sequences, approximately 29% of them singletons. The specimen sequenced was PBMCs or a T cell subset sorted from them (not recorded which). The source is an adult woman who had mild COVID-19 (a few samples of this study predate the infection). Cell type and time point are not known.

The chain carries TRBV7-3 and TRBJ1-1, with D perhaps matching TRBD1 (5 bases). CDR3 length equals 12 residues. Trimming pared 4 bases from V and 8 bases from J, leaving 11 bases between. Looked up from germline, CDR1 is SGHTA and CDR2 is FQGTGA. The chain's CDR3 is CASSSGAGEAFF. The CDR3 DNA reads TGTGCCAGCAGCTCCGGAGCAGGGGAAGCTTTCTTT.

This clonotype was found once. The chain joins TRBV29-1 to TRBJ2-3; tentatively, D is TRBD1 (6 bases). The CDR3 contains 14 residues. Looked up from germline, CDR1 is SQVTM and CDR2 is ANQGSEA. Trimming removed 5 bases at V and 1 base at J, with 13 bases between. CDR3: CSVTQGLGTDTQYF. DNA for the CDR3: TGCAGCGTTACTCAGGGGCTGGGCACAGATACGCAGTATTTT.

The V and J genes are TRBV9 and TRBJ2-5, with 12 bases that match TRBD1. The ends lost 4 bases at V and 4 bases at J; junction bases unmatched: 5. Germline-derived CDR1 and CDR2 are SGDLS and YYNGEE. The CDR3 consists of 15 residues. The CDR3 reads CASSLGTGGVETQYF. The CDR3 bases are TGTGCCAGCAGCCTCGGGACAGGGGGCGTAGAGACCCAGTACTTC.

The gene calls are TRBV4-1 and TRBJ1-1, with a possible D match to TRBD1 (5 bases). The CDR3 is made up of 16 amino acids. V lost 4 bases, J lost 1 base, and 16 bases lay in between. In germline, CDR1 is MGHRA, CDR2 YSYEKL. CDR3 sequence reads: CASSPLPGTANTEAFF. As DNA, the CDR3 is TGCGCCAGCAGCCCCCTTCCCGGGACGGCGAACACTGAAGCTTTCTTT.

The chain uses TRBV12-3 or TRBV12-4 and TRBJ2-7; 8 positions agree with TRBD1. CDR3 length: 14 amino acids. J gave up 6 bases and V 2 bases, and 6 bases lay outside the gene matches. For the CDR3, the DNA is TGTGCCAGCAGTTTAACCAGGGGGCAGGGCGAGCAGTACTTC. Translated, it gives CASSLTRGQGEQYF.

The V call is TRBV19, the J call TRBJ1-5; 8 bases are shared with TRBD1. CDR1 is LNHDA, CDR2 SQIVND, per germline (reference sequence). Trimming removed 5 bases from V and 2 bases from J; junction bases left unmatched: 11. The CDR3 consists of 17 residues. This CDR3 reads CASSARAGGGGNQPQHF. The CDR3 region has the DNA TGTGCCAGTAGTGCCCGGGCAGGGGGCGGCGGCAATCAGCCCCAGCATTTT.

Only a few counts were recorded for this clonotype. V gene TRBV4-2 combines with J gene TRBJ2-7; 9 bases are shared with TRBD2. Germline-derived CDR1 and CDR2 are LGHNA and YNFKEQ. The CDR3 loop spans 15 amino acids. The trim removed 3 bases at V and 4 bases at J, leaving 7 bases unmatched. CDR3 DNA: TGTGCCAGCAGCCAGGAGACTAGCGGTTTATACGAGCAGTACTTC. This codes for CASSQETSGLYEQYF.

This clonotype was counted between two and nine times. This sequence joins TRBV5-1 and TRBJ2-7; 7 nucleotides agree with TRBD1. Germline assignment: CDR1 SGHRS and CDR2 YFSETQ. The ends lost 4 bases at V and 3 bases at J; junction bases unmatched: 19. This CDR3 region has 18 residues. The DNA of the CDR3 is TGCGCCAGCAGCCTCCGAGGGACAGTGGGAACGTTAAACTACGAGCAGTACTTC. Amino acids: CASSLRGTVGTLNYEQYF.

V usage is TRBV12-3 or TRBV12-4 and J usage is TRBJ1-2, with D tentatively TRBD1 (5 bases). Trimming pared 8 bases from V and 10 bases from J, leaving 17 bases between. This CDR3 is built from 12 residues. As DNA, the CDR3 is TGTGCCAGCTCAGAGGGGAACATTCCCTACACCTTC. Translated, it gives CASSEGNIPYTF.

This chain links TRBV5-1 with TRBJ2-3; 9 bases map to TRBD2. Looked up from germline, CDR1 is SGHRS and CDR2 is YFSETQ. The CDR3 length is 16 residues. The ends lost 1 base at V and 0 bases at J; junction bases unmatched: 3. Written as DNA, the CDR3 is TGCGCCAGCAGCTTGCCCACTAGCGGGAGCACAGATACGCAGTATTTT. Amino acids: CASSLPTSGSTDTQYF.

This clonotype was observed a handful of times. The chain uses TRBV25-1 and TRBJ2-5; D is perhaps TRBD1 (5 bases). The V and J ends lost 3 bases and 5 bases respectively, with 16 bases between them. Germline V gives CDR1 MGHDK, CDR2 SYGVNS. This CDR3 region has 15 residues. CDR3 in amino acids: CASSDQTVRVETQYF. In DNA form, the CDR3 reads TGTGCCAGCAGTGATCAGACAGTGCGAGTCGAGACCCAGTACTTC. Filled out from reference TRBV25-1 and TRBJ2-5, the complete variable domain reads EADIYQTPRYLVIGTGKKITLECSQTMGHDKMYWYQQDPGMELHLIHYSYGVNSTEKGDLSSESTVSRIRTEHFPLTLESARPSHTSQYLCASSDQTVRVETQYFGPGTRLLVL.

In this sample, this clonotype turned up a few times. The chain recombines TRBV5-1 with TRBJ1-1; D remains unclear. Germline V CDR1 and CDR2: SGHRS, YFSETQ. The CDR3 extends over 12 amino acids. V lost 0 bases and J 10 bases, leaving 10 bases between the germline ends. In DNA form, the CDR3 reads TGCGCCAGCAGCTTGGAAGGGAAGGTAGCTTTCTTT. Translation gives CASSLEGKVAFF.

V gene TRBV19 combines with J gene TRBJ1-5, with a possible D match to TRBD1 (6 bases). CDR1 is LNHDA, CDR2 SQIVND, per germline (reference sequence). This CDR3 has 14 residues. Trimming cost V 7 bases and J 4 bases, with 14 bases left between them. CDR3 sequence (DNA): TGTGCCAGTACCCGGAAGGGGGTAAATCAGCCCCAGCATTTT. Residues: CASTRKGVNQPQHF.

The chain carries TRBV7-9 and TRBJ2-3; 12 nucleotides line up with TRBD2. Germline V lookup: CDR1 SEHNR, CDR2 FQNEAQ (reference sequence). Trimming took 6 bases from V and 4 from J; bases not matched to a gene: 5. The length of the CDR3 is 15 residues. The CDR3 loop reads CASSLAGGIADTQYF. CDR3 nucleotides: TGTGCCAGCAGTCTAGCGGGGGGGATTGCAGATACGCAGTATTTT.

This clonotype is medium-sized within its sample. The CDR3 DNA sequence: TGTGCCAGCAGCCGGGGGGACAGCTCCTACGAGCAGTACTTC. This encodes CASSRGDSSYEQYF. This chain links TRBV3-1 with TRBJ2-7; TRBD1 might be the D (7 bases). The CDR3 is 14 amino acids. CDR1 is LGHDT and CDR2 is YNNKEL in the germline V gene (reference sequence). V lost 4 bases to trimming and J lost 0 bases, with 10 bases between them.

This clonotype has a handful of counts. The gene calls are TRBV5-1 and TRBJ2-3; D is perhaps TRBD1 (6 bases). From germline, CDR1 is SGHRS and CDR2 YFSETQ. This CDR3 contains 13 residues. Trimming left V 7 bases short and J 0 bases short, with 9 bases between. CDR3 DNA: TGCGCCAGCGGGCAGGGGAGCACAGATACGCAGTATTTT. This sequence encodes CASGQGSTDTQYF.

The chain carries TRBV20-1 and TRBJ1-4, with TRBD1 as a possible D gene (5 bases). Germline-derived CDR1 and CDR2 are DFQATT and SNEGSKA (reference sequence). The CDR3 is 11 amino acids. The germline V and J ends were trimmed by 1 base and 14 bases, with 11 bases remaining between them. DNA of the CDR3: TGCAGTGCTAGAGGACAGAATTTGCTGTTTTTT. Protein sequence: CSARGQNLLFF.

V gene TRBV7-8 combines with J gene TRBJ1-5, with 8 bases lining up with TRBD1. Germline V gives CDR1 SGHVS, CDR2 FQNEAQ. There are 16 residues in the CDR3. The V gene end was trimmed by 5 bases and the J gene end by 6 bases; junction bases not matched to a gene: 12. The DNA for the CDR3 is TGTGCCAGCAGCCCAAACCGGACAGGGCGAGGTCAGCCCCAGCATTTT. Amino acids: CASSPNRTGRGQPQHF.

The CDR3 region has the DNA TGTGCCAGCAGCTTAGCTGACCACCCGGGACAAGGCTACACCTTC. Translated: CASSLADHPGQGYTF. J is TRBJ1-2 and V is TRBV7-2; D perhaps matches TRBD1 (6 bases). Germline V gene data show CDR1 as SGHTA and CDR2 as FQGNSA. V lost 0 bases and J 8 bases, leaving 16 bases between the germline ends. CDR3 size: 15 residues.